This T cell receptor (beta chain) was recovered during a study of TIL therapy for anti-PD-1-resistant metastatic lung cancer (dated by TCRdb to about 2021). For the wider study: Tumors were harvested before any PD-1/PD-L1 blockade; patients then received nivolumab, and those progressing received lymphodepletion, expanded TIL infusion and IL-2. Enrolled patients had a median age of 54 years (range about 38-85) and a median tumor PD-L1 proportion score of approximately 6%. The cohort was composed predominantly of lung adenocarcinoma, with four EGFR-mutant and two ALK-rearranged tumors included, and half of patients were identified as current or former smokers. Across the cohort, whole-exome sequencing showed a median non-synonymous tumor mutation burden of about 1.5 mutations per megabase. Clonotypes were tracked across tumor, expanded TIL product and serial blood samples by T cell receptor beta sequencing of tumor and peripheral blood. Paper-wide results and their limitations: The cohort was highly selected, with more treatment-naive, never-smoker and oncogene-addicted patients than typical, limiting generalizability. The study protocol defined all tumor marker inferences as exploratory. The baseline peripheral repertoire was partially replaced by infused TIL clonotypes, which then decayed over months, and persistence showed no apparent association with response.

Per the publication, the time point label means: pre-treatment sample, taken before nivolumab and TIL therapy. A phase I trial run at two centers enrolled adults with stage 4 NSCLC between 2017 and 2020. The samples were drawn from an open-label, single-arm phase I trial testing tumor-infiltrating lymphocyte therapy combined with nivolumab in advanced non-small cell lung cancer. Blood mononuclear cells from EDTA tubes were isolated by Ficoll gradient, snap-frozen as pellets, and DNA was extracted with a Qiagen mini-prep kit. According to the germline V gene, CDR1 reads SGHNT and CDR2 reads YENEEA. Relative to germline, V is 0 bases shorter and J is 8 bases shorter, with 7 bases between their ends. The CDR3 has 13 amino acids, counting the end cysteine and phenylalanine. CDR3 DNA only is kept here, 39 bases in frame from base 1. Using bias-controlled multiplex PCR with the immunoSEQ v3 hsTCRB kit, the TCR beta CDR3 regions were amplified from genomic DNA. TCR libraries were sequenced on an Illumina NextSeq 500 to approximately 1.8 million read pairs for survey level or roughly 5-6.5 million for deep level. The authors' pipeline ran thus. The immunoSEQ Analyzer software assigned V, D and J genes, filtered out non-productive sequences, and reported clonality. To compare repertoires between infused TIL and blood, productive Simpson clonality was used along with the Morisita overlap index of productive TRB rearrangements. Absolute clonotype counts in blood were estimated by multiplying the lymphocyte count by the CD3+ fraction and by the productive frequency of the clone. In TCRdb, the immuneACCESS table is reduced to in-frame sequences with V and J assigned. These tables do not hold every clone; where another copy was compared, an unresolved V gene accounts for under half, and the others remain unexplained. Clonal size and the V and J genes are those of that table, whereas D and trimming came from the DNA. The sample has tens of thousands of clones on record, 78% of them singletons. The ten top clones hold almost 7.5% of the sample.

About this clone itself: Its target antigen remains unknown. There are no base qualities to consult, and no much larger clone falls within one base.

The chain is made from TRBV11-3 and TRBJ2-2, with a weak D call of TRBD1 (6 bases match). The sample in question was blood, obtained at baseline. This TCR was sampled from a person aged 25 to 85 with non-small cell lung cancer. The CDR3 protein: CASSLDGTGELFF. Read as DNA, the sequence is TGTGCCAGCAGCTTAGACGGGACAGGGGAGCTGTTTTTT.